This is a list of T cell receptor beta chains from one sample in a study of identical twins. From the 5' RACE reads, TCRdb called clonotypes with MiXCR, one entry per CDR3 protein. The sample has 420,000 or so distinct CDR3 sequences, around 18% seen once. Sequencing was carried out using naive T cells sorted from blood. The receptors shown here come from a man in his forties or fifties in good health. Each CDR3 is given with its conserved first and last residue. The D gene is left open where the match is weak. For some rows the clone size is stated as once, few or many, or as a class when expanded; others skip it.

len: 21; j_gene: TRBJ2-1; abundance: few; d_gene: TRBD2; v_gene: TRBV6-2/TRBV6-3; CDR3aa: CASTNQPGLAGIRSSYNEQFF; CDR3nt: TGTGCCAGCACTAATCAGCCGGGACTAGCGGGGATTAGAAGCTCCTACAATGAGCAGTTCTTC
len: 11; j_gene: TRBJ1-1; abundance: .; d_gene: .; v_gene: TRBV6-2/TRBV6-3; CDR3aa: CASTRGAEAFF; CDR3nt: TGTGCCAGCACGAGGGGGGCTGAAGCTTTCTTT
len: 13; j_gene: TRBJ2-5; abundance: .; d_gene: .; v_gene: TRBV24-1; CDR3aa: CATSEPGQETQYF; CDR3nt: TGTGCCACCAGTGAACCGGGGCAGGAGACCCAGTACTTC
len: 15; j_gene: TRBJ1-3; abundance: .; d_gene: .; v_gene: TRBV4-2; CDR3aa: CASSQDPSSGNTIYF; CDR3nt: TGTGCCAGCAGCCAAGATCCCAGCAGTGGAAACACCATATATTTT
len: 14; j_gene: TRBJ2-7; abundance: few; d_gene: .; v_gene: TRBV5-1; CDR3aa: CASSLASATYEQYF; CDR3nt: TGCGCCAGCAGCTTGGCCAGCGCAACCTACGAGCAGTACTTC
len: 14; j_gene: TRBJ2-3; abundance: .; d_gene: TRBD1; v_gene: TRBV12-5; CDR3aa: CASGRDRSTDTQYF; CDR3nt: TGTGCTAGTGGCCGGGACAGGAGCACAGATACGCAGTATTTT
len: 14; j_gene: TRBJ1-5; abundance: few; d_gene: TRBD1; v_gene: TRBV27; CDR3aa: CASRRTGGFQPQHF; CDR3nt: TGTGCCAGCAGACGGACAGGGGGCTTTCAGCCCCAGCATTTT
len: 15; j_gene: TRBJ2-3; abundance: few; d_gene: .; v_gene: TRBV28; CDR3aa: CASSLLASGTDTQYF; CDR3nt: TGTGCCAGCAGTTTACTTGCGAGCGGCACAGATACGCAGTATTTT
len: 15; j_gene: TRBJ1-6; abundance: .; d_gene: .; v_gene: TRBV5-5; CDR3aa: CASSRGPDYNSPLHF; CDR3nt: TGTGCCAGCAGCCGGGGGCCCGACTATAATTCACCCCTCCACTTT
len: 13; j_gene: TRBJ1-1; abundance: few; d_gene: .; v_gene: TRBV10-3; CDR3aa: CAISDNLNTEAFF; CDR3nt: TGTGCCATCAGCGACAACCTGAACACTGAAGCTTTCTTT
len: 15; j_gene: TRBJ1-2; abundance: few; d_gene: .; v_gene: TRBV4-3; CDR3aa: CASSQVIGTAYGYTF; CDR3nt: TGCGCCAGCAGCCAAGTCATCGGGACGGCTTATGGCTACACCTTC
len: 12; j_gene: TRBJ1-5; abundance: .; d_gene: .; v_gene: TRBV28; CDR3aa: CASSFGGQPQHF; CDR3nt: TGTGCCAGCAGTTTTGGTGGGCAGCCCCAGCATTTT
len: 15; j_gene: TRBJ2-2; abundance: few; d_gene: .; v_gene: TRBV6-5; CDR3aa: CASSYSIENTGELFF; CDR3nt: TGTGCCAGCAGTTACTCGATTGAAAACACCGGGGAGCTGTTTTTT
len: 15; j_gene: TRBJ2-2; abundance: few; d_gene: .; v_gene: TRBV5-1; CDR3aa: CASSLVQGHTGELFF; CDR3nt: TGCGCCAGCAGCTTGGTTCAGGGGCACACCGGGGAGCTGTTTTTT
len: 13; j_gene: TRBJ2-4; abundance: .; d_gene: .; v_gene: TRBV6-2/TRBV6-3; CDR3aa: CASGPWAKNIQYF; CDR3nt: TGTGCCAGCGGCCCCTGGGCCAAAAACATTCAGTACTTC
len: 19; j_gene: TRBJ2-5; abundance: .; d_gene: TRBD1; v_gene: TRBV6-5; CDR3aa: CASSYWRTGLFGLAQTQYF; CDR3nt: TGTGCCAGCAGTTACTGGCGGACAGGGCTTTTTGGGCTTGCACAGACCCAGTACTTC
len: 14; j_gene: TRBJ2-5; abundance: few; d_gene: .; v_gene: TRBV29-1; CDR3aa: CSVRHTFSQETQYF; CDR3nt: TGCAGCGTCAGACACACCTTCTCCCAAGAGACCCAGTACTTC
len: 14; j_gene: TRBJ2-3; abundance: many; d_gene: .; v_gene: TRBV24-1; CDR3aa: CATSDFGETDTQYF; CDR3nt: TGTGCCACCAGTGACTTCGGGGAGACAGATACGCAGTATTTT
len: 14; j_gene: TRBJ2-5; abundance: few; d_gene: TRBD1; v_gene: TRBV5-1; CDR3aa: CASSPGTGHETQYF; CDR3nt: TGCGCCAGCAGCCCGGGGACAGGGCATGAGACCCAGTACTTC
len: 18; j_gene: TRBJ2-7; abundance: .; d_gene: .; v_gene: TRBV2; CDR3aa: CASSAHGKTRADPYEQYF; CDR3nt: TGTGCCAGCAGTGCCCATGGGAAGACTAGAGCGGACCCCTACGAGCAGTACTTC
len: 16; j_gene: TRBJ2-5; abundance: once; d_gene: TRBD1; v_gene: TRBV9; CDR3aa: CASSPGGRVSQETQYF; CDR3nt: TGTGCCAGCAGTCCAGGGGGTCGGGTATCACAAGAGACCCAGTACTTC
len: 15; j_gene: TRBJ2-3; abundance: .; d_gene: .; v_gene: TRBV28; CDR3aa: CASTPRSGTTDTQYF; CDR3nt: TGTGCCAGCACCCCACGAAGCGGGACAACAGATACGCAGTATTTT
len: 11; j_gene: TRBJ2-1; abundance: few; d_gene: .; v_gene: TRBV29-1; CDR3aa: CSVEGYNEQFF; CDR3nt: TGCAGCGTTGAAGGCTACAATGAGCAGTTCTTC
len: 13; j_gene: TRBJ1-2; abundance: .; d_gene: .; v_gene: TRBV9; CDR3aa: CASSAQGLDSYTF; CDR3nt: TGTGCCAGCAGCGCACAGGGATTGGATAGCTACACCTTC
len: 18; j_gene: TRBJ2-7; abundance: few; d_gene: .; v_gene: TRBV21-1; CDR3aa: CASSTVQAGQPSLRGQYF; CDR3nt: TGTGCCAGCAGCACGGTCCAGGCGGGACAGCCCTCCCTACGCGGGCAGTACTTC
len: 11; j_gene: TRBJ2-3; abundance: .; d_gene: .; v_gene: TRBV12-3/TRBV12-4; CDR3aa: CASHGKDTQYF; CDR3nt: TGTGCCAGCCATGGAAAAGATACGCAGTATTTT
len: 11; j_gene: TRBJ2-1; abundance: few; d_gene: .; v_gene: TRBV11-2; CDR3aa: CASSSRQEQFF; CDR3nt: TGTGCCAGCAGCTCCCGGCAAGAGCAGTTCTTC
len: 13; j_gene: TRBJ2-7; abundance: few; d_gene: .; v_gene: TRBV14; CDR3aa: CASSLWTGEEQYF; CDR3nt: TGTGCCAGCAGCCTCTGGACTGGGGAGGAGCAGTACTTC
len: 15; j_gene: TRBJ2-5; abundance: .; d_gene: .; v_gene: TRBV6-1; CDR3aa: CASSGLAGFGETQYF; CDR3nt: TGTGCCAGCAGTGGACTTGCCGGGTTTGGGGAGACCCAGTACTTC
len: 15; j_gene: TRBJ1-4; abundance: few; d_gene: .; v_gene: TRBV4-2; CDR3aa: CASSQDRGRSEKLFF; CDR3nt: TGTGCCAGCAGCCAAGATCGGGGCCGGAGTGAAAAACTGTTTTTT
len: 17; j_gene: TRBJ1-1; abundance: .; d_gene: TRBD1; v_gene: TRBV5-8; CDR3aa: CASSYALTGDGDTEAFF; CDR3nt: TGTGCCAGCAGCTACGCACTGACAGGGGACGGGGACACTGAAGCTTTCTTT
len: 16; j_gene: TRBJ1-1; abundance: many; d_gene: .; v_gene: TRBV5-1; CDR3aa: CASSSRIGDVNTEAFF; CDR3nt: TGCGCCAGCAGCTCCCGGATAGGGGACGTGAACACTGAAGCTTTCTTT
len: 15; j_gene: TRBJ2-4; abundance: .; d_gene: TRBD1; v_gene: TRBV12-3/TRBV12-4; CDR3aa: CASRPTGTDKNIQYF; CDR3nt: TGTGCCAGCAGACCGACCGGGACAGATAAAAACATTCAGTACTTC
len: 14; j_gene: TRBJ2-7; abundance: many; d_gene: .; v_gene: TRBV15; CDR3aa: CATSSKGRGYEQYF; CDR3nt: TGTGCCACCAGCAGTAAGGGGCGCGGGTACGAGCAGTACTTC
len: 14; j_gene: TRBJ2-1; abundance: many; d_gene: .; v_gene: TRBV27; CDR3aa: CASRLLLGGHEQFF; CDR3nt: TGTGCCAGCAGACTATTGCTGGGGGGCCATGAGCAGTTCTTC
len: 14; j_gene: TRBJ2-1; abundance: .; d_gene: TRBD2; v_gene: TRBV5-6; CDR3aa: CASSLEGTRYEQFF; CDR3nt: TGTGCCAGCAGCTTGGAAGGGACTAGATATGAGCAGTTCTTC
len: 14; j_gene: TRBJ1-5; abundance: .; d_gene: .; v_gene: TRBV29-1; CDR3aa: CSVVLAGTNQPQHF; CDR3nt: TGCAGCGTTGTCCTTGCAGGGACTAATCAGCCCCAGCATTTT
len: 15; j_gene: TRBJ2-7; abundance: .; d_gene: TRBD1; v_gene: TRBV28; CDR3aa: CASSSIDRGRYEQYF; CDR3nt: TGTGCCAGCAGTTCCATCGACAGGGGTCGGTACGAGCAGTACTTC
len: 10; j_gene: TRBJ2-3; abundance: .; d_gene: .; v_gene: TRBV5-1; CDR3aa: CAREEDTQYF; CDR3nt: TGCGCCAGGGAGGAAGATACGCAGTATTTT
len: 16; j_gene: TRBJ2-1; abundance: many; d_gene: .; v_gene: TRBV5-5; CDR3aa: CASSFGASIAYNEQFF; CDR3nt: TGTGCCAGCAGCTTCGGGGCCTCAATCGCCTACAATGAGCAGTTCTTC
len: 15; j_gene: TRBJ2-3; abundance: many; d_gene: .; v_gene: TRBV7-2; CDR3aa: CASSSGSFYTDTQYF; CDR3nt: TGTGCCAGCAGCTCAGGCTCTTTCTACACAGATACGCAGTATTTT
len: 13; j_gene: TRBJ2-2; abundance: .; d_gene: .; v_gene: TRBV7-6; CDR3aa: CASSLEQGGELFF; CDR3nt: TGTGCCAGCAGCTTAGAGCAGGGCGGGGAGCTGTTTTTT
len: 15; j_gene: TRBJ2-1; abundance: many; d_gene: TRBD2; v_gene: TRBV20-1; CDR3aa: CSARSTSGWSGEQFF; CDR3nt: TGCAGTGCTAGGAGTACTAGCGGGTGGTCGGGTGAGCAGTTCTTC
len: 15; j_gene: TRBJ2-3; abundance: .; d_gene: .; v_gene: TRBV10-3; CDR3aa: CAIRDGGPSTDTQYF; CDR3nt: TGTGCCATCAGGGACGGCGGACCTAGCACAGATACGCAGTATTTT
len: 14; j_gene: TRBJ2-1; abundance: few; d_gene: TRBD2; v_gene: TRBV20-1; CDR3aa: CSVPTSGGNNEQFF; CDR3nt: TGCAGTGTCCCGACTAGCGGGGGAAATAATGAGCAGTTCTTC
len: 13; j_gene: TRBJ1-6; abundance: many; d_gene: .; v_gene: TRBV7-2; CDR3aa: CASSLPKQSSLHF; CDR3nt: TGTGCCAGCAGCTTACCAAAACAGAGCTCCCTCCACTTT
len: 17; j_gene: TRBJ2-2; abundance: .; d_gene: .; v_gene: TRBV4-1; CDR3aa: CASSQGFAGLRTGELFF; CDR3nt: TGCGCCAGCAGCCAAGGTTTTGCGGGGCTGCGCACCGGGGAGCTGTTTTTT
len: 13; j_gene: TRBJ1-1; abundance: few; d_gene: .; v_gene: TRBV24-1; CDR3aa: CATSDVGATEAFF; CDR3nt: TGTGCCACCAGTGATGTGGGGGCCACTGAAGCTTTCTTT
len: 12; j_gene: TRBJ2-3; abundance: many; d_gene: .; v_gene: TRBV6-5; CDR3aa: CASSSTSDTQYF; CDR3nt: TGTGCCAGCAGTTCGACCTCGGATACGCAGTATTTT
len: 14; j_gene: TRBJ1-6; abundance: many; d_gene: .; v_gene: TRBV7-9; CDR3aa: CASSSPGVYSPLHF; CDR3nt: TGTGCCAGCAGCTCCCCGGGCGTCTATTCACCCCTCCACTTT
len: 13; j_gene: TRBJ2-5; abundance: many; d_gene: .; v_gene: TRBV20-1; CDR3aa: CSADYGPKETQYF; CDR3nt: TGCAGTGCCGACTACGGACCGAAAGAGACCCAGTACTTC
len: 12; j_gene: TRBJ2-1; abundance: few; d_gene: .; v_gene: TRBV6-2/TRBV6-3; CDR3aa: CASGKIYNEQFF; CDR3nt: TGTGCCAGCGGGAAGATCTACAATGAGCAGTTCTTC
len: 15; j_gene: TRBJ2-3; abundance: many; d_gene: .; v_gene: TRBV20-1; CDR3aa: CSARDSGSSTDTQYF; CDR3nt: TGCAGTGCTAGAGATAGCGGATCTAGCACAGATACGCAGTATTTT
len: 14; j_gene: TRBJ2-5; abundance: many; d_gene: TRBD1; v_gene: TRBV6-2/TRBV6-3; CDR3aa: CASSNTGEQETQYF; CDR3nt: TGTGCCAGCAGTAATACAGGGGAGCAAGAGACCCAGTACTTC
len: 14; j_gene: TRBJ2-7; abundance: few; d_gene: .; v_gene: TRBV7-2; CDR3aa: CASSTPGLSYEQYF; CDR3nt: TGTGCCAGCAGCACCCCGGGCCTCTCCTACGAGCAGTACTTC